The 5 T cell receptor beta chains presented below share a single source sample, sequenced in a study of cytomegalovirus exposure and HLA in healthy donors. PCR employed 60 Vbeta and 13 Jbeta primers. Using immunoSEQ multiplex PCR, the repertoire was profiled, and TCRdb retains in-frame clones only, with some absent. The data contain under 250,000 clones, approximately 85% of them seen just once; the ten biggest clones take up less than 2.5%. Input material: PBMCs. These receptors were taken from a woman aged 50 to 60 in good health and CMV-seronegative.

The J gene is TRBJ2-1, the V gene TRBV2, with TRBD2 identical over 7 bases. The V segment lost 6 bases and the J segment 4 bases; nucleotides outside the gene matches: 3. Germline lookup yields CDR1 SNHLY and CDR2 FYNNEI. The CDR3 extends over 13 amino acids. This chain's CDR3 is CASSSGEYNEQFF. In DNA, the CDR3 is TGTGCCAGCAGCAGCGGGGAGTACAATGAGCAGTTCTTC.

This clone was observed a single time. The genes are TRBV28 and TRBJ1-3; no clear D gene. Per germline, CDR1 MDHEN and CDR2 SYDVKM. V was trimmed by 8 bases and J by 0 bases, leaving 11 bases between them. There are 14 residues in the CDR3. CDR3: CASSPPLSGNTIYF. The CDR3 DNA reads as TGTGCCAGCTCCCCTCCACTCTCTGGAAACACCATATATTTT.

The chain is built from TRBV11-3 and TRBJ2-5; a weak D match, TRBD1 (5 bases). V lost 2 bases to trimming and J lost 3 bases, with 7 bases between them. The CDR3 has 13 amino acids. Germline CDR1 reads SGHNT; CDR2 reads YENEEA. The CDR3 DNA reads TGTGCCAGCAGCTTAACAGGAAAAGAGACCCAGTACTTC. It yields the protein CASSLTGKETQYF.

This sequence joins TRBV7-9 and TRBJ2-2; 12 bases line up with TRBD1. In germline, CDR1 is SEHNR, CDR2 FQNEAQ (reference sequence). The CDR3 has 19 amino acids. The ends lost 5 bases at V and 1 base at J; junction bases unmatched: 11. The CDR3 sequence is CASSRSGQGALLNTGELFF. The CDR3 nucleotides are TGTGCCAGCAGCAGATCGGGACAGGGGGCCTTACTGAACACCGGGGAGCTGTTTTTT.

This clone turned up a few times. J is TRBJ2-7 and V is TRBV7-8, with 7 bases lining up with TRBD1. V shed 6 bases and J 2 bases; nucleotides not matched to a gene: 13. Germline V gene sequence: CDR1 SGHVS, CDR2 FQNEAQ. The CDR3 extends over 16 amino acids. The CDR3 reads CASRSTSGTDAYEQYF. Here the CDR3 DNA reads TGTGCCAGCAGGTCAACATCCGGGACAGACGCCTACGAGCAGTACTTC.